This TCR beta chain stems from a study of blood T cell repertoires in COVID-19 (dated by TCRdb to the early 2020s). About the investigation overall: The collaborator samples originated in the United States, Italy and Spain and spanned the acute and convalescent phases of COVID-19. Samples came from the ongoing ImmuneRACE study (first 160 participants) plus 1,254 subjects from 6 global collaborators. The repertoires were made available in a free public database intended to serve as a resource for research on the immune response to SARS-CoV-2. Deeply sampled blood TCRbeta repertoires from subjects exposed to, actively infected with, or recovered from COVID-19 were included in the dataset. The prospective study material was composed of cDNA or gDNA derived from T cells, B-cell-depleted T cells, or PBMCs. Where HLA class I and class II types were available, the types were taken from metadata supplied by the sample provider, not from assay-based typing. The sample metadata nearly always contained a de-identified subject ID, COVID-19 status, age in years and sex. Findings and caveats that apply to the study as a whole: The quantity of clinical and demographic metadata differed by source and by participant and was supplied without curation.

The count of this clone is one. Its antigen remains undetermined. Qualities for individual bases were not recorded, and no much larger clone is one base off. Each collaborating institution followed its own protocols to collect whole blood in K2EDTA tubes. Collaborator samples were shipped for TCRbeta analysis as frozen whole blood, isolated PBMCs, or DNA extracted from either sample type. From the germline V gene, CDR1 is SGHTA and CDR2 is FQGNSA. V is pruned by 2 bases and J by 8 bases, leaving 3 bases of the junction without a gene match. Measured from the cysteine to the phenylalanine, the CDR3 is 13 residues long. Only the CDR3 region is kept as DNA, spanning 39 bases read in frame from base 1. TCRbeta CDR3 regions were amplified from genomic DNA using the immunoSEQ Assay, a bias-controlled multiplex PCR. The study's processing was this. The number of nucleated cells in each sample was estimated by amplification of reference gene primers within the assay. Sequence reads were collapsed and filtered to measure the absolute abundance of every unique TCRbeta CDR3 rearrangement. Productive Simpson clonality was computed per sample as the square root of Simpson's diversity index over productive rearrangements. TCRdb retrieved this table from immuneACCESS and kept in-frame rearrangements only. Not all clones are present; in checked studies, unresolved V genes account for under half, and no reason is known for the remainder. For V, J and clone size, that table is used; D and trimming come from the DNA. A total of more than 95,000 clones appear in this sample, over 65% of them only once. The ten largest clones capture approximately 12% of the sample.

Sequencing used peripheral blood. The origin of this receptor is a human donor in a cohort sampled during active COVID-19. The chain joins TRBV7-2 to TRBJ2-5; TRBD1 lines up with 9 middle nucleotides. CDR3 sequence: CASSLQGQGTQYF. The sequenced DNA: TGTGCCAGCAGCTTACAGGGACAGGGAACCCAGTACTTC.